The entry that follows covers one TCR beta chain sequence. This sample was included in a study of blood T cell repertoires in COVID-19. About the research overall: There were acute and convalescent COVID-19 samples, and they came from the United States, Italy and Spain. The analysed material was cDNA or gDNA that came from T cells, B-cell-depleted T cells, or PBMCs.

Per the germline V gene, CDR1 is SGHKS and CDR2 is YYEKEE (reference sequence). The trim removed 5 bases at V and 4 bases at J, leaving 10 bases unmatched. This CDR3 is 15 amino acids long. As originally analysed: Estimated nucleated cell counts came from reference gene primer amplification. Method: immunoSEQ multiplex PCR; TCRdb's copy keeps in-frame clones and lacks some. The D gene and trimming were derived from the DNA, and the V and J assignments and clone size from that table. Of a few hundred thousand clones detected, roughly four fifths appear once; the ten largest clones hold roughly 1.9%. This sequence originates from a man aged 25-45 years who had recovered from COVID-19. Sequenced sample: peripheral blood. This chain links TRBV5-5 with TRBJ2-7; 9 nucleotides line up with TRBD1. CDR3 coding DNA: TGTGCCAGCAGTTGGGGACAGGGAGGGGGATACGAGCAGTACGTC. Encoded protein: CASSWGQGGGYEQYV.